This T cell receptor (beta chain) was identified during a study of control samples from healthy donors and cancer patients (dated by TCRdb to 2018 to 2021). The cysteine opens and the phenylalanine closes a CDR3 of 13 amino acids. Only CDR3 DNA is held: 39 bases, read in frame from base 1. The germline V gene (reference sequence) gives CDR1 as LGHDT and CDR2 as YNNKEL. V is pared back by 3 bases and J by 6 bases, with 8 bases lying between the germline termini. The library came from the immunoSEQ multiplex PCR assay. The table comes from immuneACCESS by way of TCRdb, which keeps in-frame sequences with V and J called. Part of the clones is missing from these tables; in studies checked, under half for an unresolved V gene and the rest for unknown reasons. In this sample the table shows about 97,000 clones, just over 90% of which occur a single time. 2% to 2.5% of the sample goes to the ten largest clones.

Note on this clone: It has no known antigen specificity. No qualities accompany the bases; no much larger clone lies one base away.

The V gene is TRBV3-1 (or the pseudogene TRBV3-2) and the J gene is TRBJ2-2; a confident D gene designation cannot be given. This receptor was taken from a woman younger than 30 in good health. The specimen was blood. The nucleotides are TGTGCCAGCAGCCAGACTCTTGCCGGGGAGCTGTTTTTT. This encodes CASSQTLAGELFF.